The 22 T cell receptor beta chains listed next were all sequenced from one sample in a study of regulatory and conventional T cells in RAG deficiency. The table came from immunoSEQ multiplex PCR; TCRdb's copy has only in-frame clones and leaves some out. In the table there are approximately 8,500 clones, 80% of which are singletons. These records were also assigned to another study, of regulatory T cells. That paper notes: Primers: 52 TRBV forward and 13 TRBJ reverse.

The sample taken for sequencing was CD8+ T cells sorted from blood. Source of these receptors: a human donor in good health.

The gene calls are TRBV5-6 and TRBJ2-7; D is perhaps TRBD1 or TRBD2 (5 bases each). Trimming removed 4 bases from V and 3 bases from J, with 14 bases in between. There are 14 residues in the CDR3. From germline, CDR1 is SGHDT and CDR2 YYEEEE. The CDR3 reads CASSAGTLHYEQYF. CDR3 in DNA: TGTGCCAGCAGCGCCGGGACCCTTCACTACGAGCAGTACTTC.

CDR3 nucleotides: TGTGCCAGCAGCCAACTTGCAGATACGCAGTATTTT. This codes for CASSQLADTQYF. This rearrangement joins TRBV9 to TRBJ2-3, with D unclear. The germline CDR1 and CDR2 sequences are SGDLS and YYNGEE. The CDR3 runs to 12 residues. Trimming left V 4 bases short and J 4 bases short, with 7 bases between.

About this clone: One end of the junction fails to match germline, which may point to a read error. The J gene is TRBJ2-6, the V gene TRBV27; D unclear. The CDR3 contains 14 residues. CDR1 and CDR2 from the germline V gene are MNHEY and SMNVEV (reference sequence). The CDR3 coding sequence is TGTGCCAGCAGTATTCAAAGTCGGGCCAACGTCCCGACTTTC. The encoded protein is CASSIQSRANVPTF. Complete variable domain (other parts from reference TRBV27 and TRBJ2-6): EAQVTQNPRYLITVTGKKLTVTCSQNMNHEYMSWYRQDPGLGLRQIYYSMNVEVTDKGDVPEGYKVSRKEKRNFPLILESPSPNQTSLYFCASSIQSRANVPTFGAGSRLTVL.

The chain carries TRBV7-8 and TRBJ2-1; TRBD2 agrees at 11 bases. Germline CDR1 SGHVS, CDR2 FQNEAQ. The ends lost 2 bases at V and 0 bases at J; junction bases unmatched: 9. The CDR3 totals 19 residues. Here the CDR3 DNA reads TGTGCCAGCAGCTTATCGGCTAGCGGGAGGCGCTTCTCCTACAATGAGCAGTTCTTC. This sequence encodes CASSLSASGRRFSYNEQFF.

The V gene is TRBV6-1, the J gene TRBJ2-7; 7 bases are a match to TRBD1. There are 15 residues in the CDR3. V lost 6 bases to trimming and J lost 3 bases; unmatched junction nucleotides: 11. Germline V gene lookup returns CDR1 MNHNS and CDR2 SASEGT. The CDR3 here is CASRTDRALNYEQYF. DNA for the CDR3: TGTGCCAGCAGGACTGACAGGGCCCTAAACTACGAGCAGTACTTC.

This sequence joins TRBV19 and TRBJ1-1, with TRBD1 matching over 9 bases. After removal of 5 bases from V and 6 bases from J, the junction contained 7 bases not matched to a gene. The germline CDR1 and CDR2 sequences are LNHDA and SQIVND (reference sequence). The CDR3 has 14 residues. CDR3 loop: CASSPGTGSSEAFF. In nucleotides, the CDR3 is TGTGCCAGTAGTCCCGGGACAGGGAGCTCTGAAGCTTTCTTT.

CDR3 loop: CASSPRKGSMGTEAFF. In nucleotides, the CDR3 is TGTGCCAGCAGCCCACGAAAGGGATCAATGGGCACTGAAGCTTTCTTT. This chain connects TRBV7-9 to TRBJ1-1; D is uncertain. The V gene's germline CDR1 is SEHNR and CDR2 FQNEAQ (reference sequence). The ends were cut back, 5 bases at V and 4 bases at J, with 20 bases in the middle. The CDR3 spans 16 residues.

The chain employs TRBV6-1 and TRBJ2-3; TRBD2 matches 11 bases. CDR3 length: 16 amino acids. V lost 4 bases to trimming and J lost 4 bases; unmatched junction nucleotides: 7. In germline, CDR1 is MNHNS, CDR2 SASEGT. Written as DNA, the CDR3 is TGTGCCAGCAGTGGGCTAGCGGGAGGCGGGCCAGATACGCAGTATTTT. Its protein product is CASSGLAGGGPDTQYF.

The genes are TRBV5-6 and TRBJ2-5; D possibly corresponds to TRBD1 (5 bases). The CDR3 runs 14 residues. Germline CDR1 and CDR2: SGHDT and YYEEEE. Trimming removed 2 bases at V and 3 bases at J, with 11 bases between. The CDR3 nucleotides are TGTGCCAGCAGCTTTAAATCAGGGAAAGAGACCCAGTACTTC. This encodes CASSFKSGKETQYF. Together with reference TRBV5-6 and TRBJ2-5, the CDR3 gives the full variable domain: DAGVTQSPTHLIKTRGQQVTLRCSPKSGHDTVSWYQQALGQGPQFIFQYYEEEERQRGNFPDRFSGHQFPNYSSELNVNALLLGDSALYLCASSFKSGKETQYFGPGTRLLVL.

This clone was counted a few times. J is TRBJ1-5 and V is TRBV13, with 8 bases fitting TRBD1. This CDR3 contains 15 residues. CDR1 and CDR2 (germline): PRHDT, FYEKMQ (reference sequence). With V trimmed by 6 bases and J by 2 bases, 6 bases remained unmatched. The CDR3 coding sequence is TGTGCCAGCAGATCGGCAGGGGGCGGCAATCAGCCCCAGCATTTT. It translates to CASRSAGGGNQPQHF.

The genes are TRBV4-1 and TRBJ2-7; 10 nucleotides match TRBD2. The CDR3 has 16 amino acids. Germline loops: CDR1 MGHRA, CDR2 YSYEKL. V lost 0 bases to trimming and J lost 3 bases; unmatched junction nucleotides: 5. This CDR3 reads CASSQDSLAGSYEQYF. The CDR3 DNA reads as TGCGCCAGCAGCCAAGATTCACTAGCGGGAAGCTACGAGCAGTACTTC.

The chain recombines TRBV7-9 with TRBJ2-3, with unresolved D. Germline assignment: CDR1 SEHNR and CDR2 FQNEAQ (reference sequence). The CDR3 covers 16 residues. V was pared by 5 bases and J by 5 bases, with 20 bases between. In DNA form, the CDR3 reads TGTGCCAGCAGCCCTATCATGGTCTTTTCTGAAGATACGCAGTATTTT. Translation: CASSPIMVFSEDTQYF.

This clone was seen just once. The chain recombines TRBV6-1 with TRBJ2-5; 9 nucleotides agree with TRBD2. The ends lost 3 bases at V and 5 bases at J; junction bases unmatched: 4. CDR3 size: 14 residues. CDR1 and CDR2 (germline): MNHNS, SASEGT. CDR3 DNA sequence: TGTGCCAGCAGTGAGCGGGAGGGCCTCGAGACCCAGTACTTC. The encoded protein is CASSEREGLETQYF.

V gene TRBV6-6 combines with J gene TRBJ1-1, with D unresolved. The CDR3 is 12 residues long. Germline V CDR1 and CDR2: MNHNY, SVGAGI (reference sequence). V lost 10 bases and J lost 4, with 13 bases in between. CDR3 in amino acids: CATNRFSTEAFF. Written as DNA, the CDR3 is TGTGCCACCAACCGCTTTAGCACTGAAGCTTTCTTT.

The J gene is TRBJ2-3, the V gene TRBV27; TRBD2 matches at 8 bases. Germline V CDR1 and CDR2: MNHEY, SMNVEV (reference sequence). The CDR3 has 14 residues. With V trimmed by 7 bases and J by 4 bases, 7 bases remained unmatched. CDR3 sequence (DNA): TGTGCCAGCATTCCAGCGGGAGTAGCAGATACGCAGTATTTT. Its protein is CASIPAGVADTQYF.

This chain joins TRBV15 and TRBJ1-5; D is undetermined. The V end lost 0 bases, the J end lost 7 bases, and 13 bases lay between the germline ends. CDR1 is LNHNV and CDR2 is YYDKDF in the germline V gene (reference sequence). The length of the CDR3 is 15 residues. This chain's CDR3 is CATSRDPGSGQPQHF. The DNA of the CDR3 is TGTGCCACCAGCAGAGATCCGGGTTCAGGACAGCCCCAGCATTTT.

This chain joins TRBV11-2 and TRBJ2-7, with D unresolved. The V gene lost 2 bases and the J gene lost 0 bases, with 8 bases spanning the gap. Germline V gene data show CDR1 as SGHAT and CDR2 as FQNNGV. The CDR3 contains 14 residues. CDR3 nucleotides: TGTGCCAGCAGCTTAACCGACAACTCCTACGAGCAGTACTTC. Translated, it gives CASSLTDNSYEQYF.

In DNA, the CDR3 is TGCGCCAGCAGCTTGGGGGGGCCGGACGACATTCAGTACTTC. Translation gives CASSLGGPDDIQYF. J is TRBJ2-4 and V is TRBV5-1, with D tentatively TRBD1 (6 bases). Germline V CDR1 and CDR2: SGHRS, YFSETQ. With 0 bases removed from V and 8 bases from J, the gap between germline ends came to 12 bases. The CDR3 runs 14 residues. The full variable domain, rest sourced from reference TRBV5-1 and TRBJ2-4, is KAGVTQTPRYLIKTRGQQVTLSCSPISGHRSVSWYQQTPGQGLQFLFEYFSETQRNKGNFPGRFSGRQFSNSRSEMNVSTLELGDSALYLCASSLGGPDDIQYFGAGTRLSVL.

The chain carries TRBV2 and TRBJ1-4; TRBD1 matches 7 bases. Germline values: CDR1 SNHLY, CDR2 FYNNEI. The CDR3 has 13 amino acids. The junction had 5 bases not matched to a gene; V was cut back by 5 bases and J by 8 bases. Written as DNA, the CDR3 is TGTGCCAGCAGTACAGGGGTAGAGGAAAAACTGTTTTTT. Translating it yields CASSTGVEEKLFF.

This clone was picked up one time. This chain connects TRBV27 to TRBJ2-1, with 10 bases matching TRBD1. CDR1 and CDR2 (germline): MNHEY, SMNVEV (reference sequence). The V gene end was trimmed by 4 bases and the J gene end by 7 bases; junction bases not matched to a gene: 7. This CDR3 contains 15 residues. CDR3 bases: TGTGCCAGCAGTTCAGGACAGGGGGTATGGAATGAGCAGTTCTTC. Amino acid sequence: CASSSGQGVWNEQFF.

J is TRBJ2-7 and V is TRBV13; 7 nucleotides line up with TRBD2. The CDR3 runs 15 residues. The V gene end was trimmed by 5 bases and the J gene end by 5 bases; junction bases not matched to a gene: 12. The germline V gene has CDR1 PRHDT and CDR2 FYEKMQ (reference sequence). The CDR3 sequence is CASSTRLAGVDEQYF. Written as DNA, the CDR3 is TGTGCCAGCAGCACCCGACTAGCCGGGGTGGACGAGCAGTACTTC.

This chain connects TRBV29-1 to TRBJ1-2; D gene ambiguous. The V gene's germline CDR1 is SQVTM and CDR2 ANQGSEA. The CDR3 loop spans 10 amino acids. V was clipped by 6 bases and J by 11 bases, with 13 bases between them. The CDR3 loop reads CSVYEKRYTF. CDR3 DNA: TGCAGCGTATACGAGAAGAGGTACACCTTC. Combining the CDR3 with reference TRBV29-1 and TRBJ1-2 gives the whole variable domain SAVISQKPSRDICQRGTSLTIQCQVDSQVTMMFWYRQQPGQSLTLIATANQGSEATYESGFVIDKFPISRPNLTFSTLTVSNMSPEDSSIYLCSVYEKRYTFGSGTRLTVV.